Listed below are T cell receptor beta chains from one sample, sequenced in a study of T-cell reconstitution after alpha-beta-depleted transplantation in children. MiXCR was run by TCRdb on the PCR reads, yielding one entry per CDR3 protein. The sample lists around 210,000 distinct CDR3 sequences, approximately 6.9% occurring once. The sample in question was PBMCs, obtained before TCRalphabeta/CD19-depleted stem cell transplant. The receptors here all came from a boy aged 2 to 10 with acute lymphoblastic leukemia, due to receive a stem cell transplant. CDR3s include the opening cysteine and the closing phenylalanine or tryptophan. The D gene is left open where the match is weak. Clone size is not always given. Where it is, it says once, few, many or a class for expanded clones.

D,V,J,size,DNA,CDR3
-,TRBV20-1,TRBJ2-7,many,TGCAGTGCCCATTACCCGACTAGGGACGACGAGCAGTACTTC,CSAHYPTRDDEQYF
TRBD2,TRBV7-2,TRBJ2-3,few,TGTGCCAGCAGCTTCCTAGCGGAGACCACAGATACGCAGTATTTT,CASSFLAETTDTQYF
-,TRBV27,TRBJ2-1,many,TGTGCCAGCAGTTTAGGGACCAAAGTGAGTGAGCAGTTCTTC,CASSLGTKVSEQFF
-,TRBV28,TRBJ1-5,few,TGTGCCAGCAGAGCCGGGAGCACAGGCAATCAGCCCCAGCATTTT,CASRAGSTGNQPQHF
-,TRBV20-1,TRBJ1-3,many,TGCAGTGCTAGACAAGGGTCTGGAAACACCATATATTTT,CSARQGSGNTIYF
-,TRBV16,TRBJ2-3,-,TGTGCCAGCAGCCATCTAAATACGGACATCACAGATACGCAGTATTTT,CASSHLNTDITDTQYF
-,TRBV5-5,TRBJ1-1,-,TGTGCCAGCAGCTTGTGGGCAATCCCCAACACTGAAGCTTTCTTT,CASSLWAIPNTEAFF
TRBD1,TRBV6-2/TRBV6-3,TRBJ2-7,many,TGTGCCAGCAGTTACTCGAAGGGGGCTGGTTACGAGCAGTACTTC,CASSYSKGAGYEQYF
-,TRBV29-1,TRBJ2-1,many,TGCAGCGTAGTGTCCAGTTGGGGCAATGAGCAGTTCTTC,CSVVSSWGNEQFF
-,TRBV28,TRBJ2-1,many,TGTGCCAGCAGCCAAACCCGTAATGAGCAGTTCTTC,CASSQTRNEQFF
-,TRBV21-1,TRBJ2-1,many,TGTGCCAGCAGCGCCGGACAGTACAATGAGCAGTTCTTC,CASSAGQYNEQFF
-,TRBV7-2,TRBJ2-2,few,TGTGCCAGCAGCTTAGCTCCGCAGGGGAGGGTCACCGGGGAGCTGTTTTTT,CASSLAPQGRVTGELFF
TRBD1,TRBV20-1,TRBJ1-2,few,TGCAGTGCTAGAGAGGACAGGGGCCATGGCTACACCTTC,CSAREDRGHGYTF
TRBD2,TRBV2,TRBJ2-1,-,TGTGCCAGCAGTGGGGGACTAGCGGGAATGTACAATGAGCAGTTCTTC,CASSGGLAGMYNEQFF
TRBD2,TRBV29-1,TRBJ2-7,-,TGCAGCGTTAGGGCTAGCGGTCTCTACGAGCAGTACTTC,CSVRASGLYEQYF
-,TRBV7-2,TRBJ2-1,many,TGTGCCAGCAGCCCTGGGCAGGTCCCCTACAATGAGCAGTTCTTC,CASSPGQVPYNEQFF
TRBD1,TRBV18,TRBJ1-3,-,TGTGCCAGCTCACCGCAGGGGGACTCTGGAAACACCATATATTTT,CASSPQGDSGNTIYF
-,TRBV29-1,TRBJ2-7,many,TGCAGCGCCAACCAAGGGACCGGGGGCGAGCAGTACTTC,CSANQGTGGEQYF
TRBD2,TRBV27,TRBJ2-7,many,TGTGCCAGCAGTGCAGGGAGGGCCTACGAGCAGTACTTC,CASSAGRAYEQYF
TRBD2,TRBV4-3,TRBJ2-1,-,TGCGCCAGCAGCCAAGAGGGGCGGGGGGCTTACAATGAGCAGTTCTTC,CASSQEGRGAYNEQFF
TRBD2,TRBV20-1,TRBJ2-3,few,TGCAGTGCTAGAAATAGCGGGGCTAGCACAGATACGCAGTATTTT,CSARNSGASTDTQYF
TRBD1,TRBV7-6,TRBJ2-7,-,TGTGCCAGCGGACAGGGGGTAAATCCCTACGAGCAGTACTTC,CASGQGVNPYEQYF